Listed below are T cell receptor beta chains from one sample, sequenced in a study of graft-versus-host responses after intestinal transplantation. These receptors' antigens are unknown. Assay: immunoSEQ multiplex PCR; the TCRdb copy retains only in-frame clones and omits some. This sample has tens of thousands of clones, with around 87% found just once. Source: unstimulated CD8+ T cells sorted from spleen or lymph node cells, taken before transplant. The receptors here all came from a human donor who was the organ donor for an intestinal transplant. Both conserved end residues are part of each CDR3. Fields, in order: clone size, V gene, J gene, D gene, CDR3 DNA, CDR3 protein. A D gene is named only where the DNA matches it firmly. Size tells how often a clone was seen (once, few, many) or the class of an expanded clone, and some rows leave it out.

>NA|TRBV30|TRBJ1-1|NA
TGTGGATCCGGGATTTTGAACACTGAAGCTTTCTTT
CGSGILNTEAFF
>NA|TRBV7-2|TRBJ2-2|NA
TGTGCCAGCAGCTTGTATGGGGGTCGCGAGGACACCGGGGAGCTGTTTTTT
CASSLYGGREDTGELFF
>NA|TRBV5-1|TRBJ2-7|NA
TGCGCCAGCAGTCTCCGGGGTTCCTACGAGCAGTACTTC
CASSLRGSYEQYF
>medium-sized|TRBV9|TRBJ2-3|TRBD2
TGTGCCAGCAGCGTAGCTCAGGGACTAGACTTTGCAGATACGCAGTATTTT
CASSVAQGLDFADTQYF
>NA|TRBV6-1|TRBJ2-7|TRBD1
TGTGGTACCCGACAGGGGTATTCGGCCTACGAGCAGTACTTC
CGTRQGYSAYEQYF
>once|TRBV12-5|TRBJ2-1|NA
TGTGCTAGCGGCCCTCACTACAATGAGCAGTTCTTC
CASGPHYNEQFF
>NA|TRBV7-6|TRBJ2-1|TRBD2
TGTGCCAGCAGCCCCTTCACTAGCGGGGCGGTCAATGAGCAGTTCTTC
CASSPFTSGAVNEQFF
>NA|TRBV5-1|TRBJ2-7|TRBD1
TGCGCCAGCAGCTTGGGTCCCCGGGACAGGGGGCTGTACGAGCAGTACTTC
CASSLGPRDRGLYEQYF
>few|TRBV5-6|TRBJ1-6|NA
TGTGCCAGCAGCGTGGAAACTGACTATCTGCTTAGGAATTCACCCCTCCACTTT
CASSVETDYLLRNSPLHF
>NA|TRBV30|TRBJ2-5|NA
TGTGCCTGGAGTACGCCGCGGGGCAGGAAGACCCAGTACTTC
CAWSTPRGRKTQYF
>NA|TRBV5-1|TRBJ1-1|NA
TGCGCCAGCATCGCGACGGCAGGGGACACTGAAGCTTTCTTT
CASIATAGDTEAFF
>once|TRBV25-1|TRBJ1-1|NA
TGTGCCAGCAGTGAATACTTTCCCACAGGGAACACTGAAGCTTTCTTT
CASSEYFPTGNTEAFF
>NA|TRBV11-2|TRBJ1-1|TRBD1
TGTGCCAGCGGCCCCGGGACAGGGGTAAGGAACACTGAAGCTTTCTTT
CASGPGTGVRNTEAFF
>few|TRBV7-9|TRBJ1-4|TRBD1
TGTGCCAGCAGCCCCACAGGAGACAGGGAGGGAAATGAAAAACTGTTTTTT
CASSPTGDREGNEKLFF
>NA|TRBV4-2|TRBJ1-4|NA
TGTGCCAGCAGCCAATCTGCACTAGGAAATGAAAAACTGTTTTTT
CASSQSALGNEKLFF
>NA|TRBV5-1|TRBJ2-1|TRBD2
TGCGCCAGCAGCTTGAATACGGGGGGTGATGAGCAGTTCTTC
CASSLNTGGDEQFF
>few|TRBV7-9|TRBJ2-1|NA
TGTGCCAGCAGCTTTGGGGAAAATGAGCAGTTCTTC
CASSFGENEQFF
>once|TRBV2|TRBJ1-4|NA
TGTGCCAGCCGTGGGGGCCGGGGTTGGGGGGAAAAACTGTTTTTT
CASRGGRGWGEKLFF
>NA|TRBV19|TRBJ2-3|NA
TGTGCCAGTAGTATAGTCAGGGCTAGCACAGATACGCAGTATTTT
CASSIVRASTDTQYF
>NA|TRBV18|TRBJ2-5|TRBD1
TGTGCCAGCTCACCGATGGACAGGGGAGAGACCCAGTACTTC
CASSPMDRGETQYF
>NA|TRBV13|TRBJ2-4|NA
TGTGCCAGCAGCGCCCGACACTGGGACATTCAGTACTTC
CASSARHWDIQYF
>NA|TRBV28|TRBJ1-5|NA
TGTGCCAGCAGTTTGCTGGGGCGGGAGCCCCAGCATTTT
CASSLLGREPQHF
>few|TRBV6-6|TRBJ2-5|NA
TGTGCCAGCGCGGGTCCGAGGACCCAGTACTTC
CASAGPRTQYF
>NA|TRBV7-9|TRBJ2-1|TRBD2
TGTGCCAGCAGCTCCGGGACTAATTATCGGAATGAGCAGTTCTTC
CASSSGTNYRNEQFF
>NA|TRBV6-1|TRBJ2-1|NA
TGTGCCAGCAGTGAATTCGAAATACGTGTCCGGAATGAGCAGTTCTTC
CASSEFEIRVRNEQFF
>NA|TRBV5-1|TRBJ1-1|TRBD1
TGCGCCAGCAGCTTGTTTGGGGACAGGGCGAACACTGAAGCTTTCTTT
CASSLFGDRANTEAFF
>NA|TRBV2|TRBJ2-6|NA
TGTGCCAGCAGGCCTCTTTTAGGGGCCGGGGCCAACGTCCTGACTTTC
CASRPLLGAGANVLTF
>NA|TRBV15|TRBJ1-5|NA
TGTGCCACCAGCAGGGGCTACAGGGATTATGGTTTCGATCAGCCCCAGCATTTT
CATSRGYRDYGFDQPQHF
>NA|TRBV6-1|TRBJ1-4|NA
TGTGCCACTAGTGGGCTGGCAGGGGAAAAACTGTTTTTT
CATSGLAGEKLFF
>NA|TRBV19|TRBJ1-2|NA
TGTGCCACCCGATTCTATGGCTACACCTTC
CATRFYGYTF
>NA|TRBV7-3|TRBJ2-3|NA
TGTGCCAGCAGCTTAACTTCCCAGACAGATACGCAGTATTTT
CASSLTSQTDTQYF
>NA|TRBV27|TRBJ1-2|NA
TGTGCCAGCAGTTTAAGAAGGAATGGGCAGCCTTATGGCTACACCTTC
CASSLRRNGQPYGYTF
>NA|TRBV5-6|TRBJ2-2|TRBD2
TGTGCCAGCAGCTTGGCCAGCGGGGGGGCCGGGGGCACCGGGGAGCTGTTTTTT
CASSLASGGAGGTGELFF
>NA|TRBV6-6|TRBJ2-7|TRBD1
TGTGCCAGCAGCCAACCCGGGACAGCGCCCCACGAGCAGTACTTC
CASSQPGTAPHEQYF
>NA|TRBV4-1|TRBJ2-1|NA
TGCGCCAGCAGCCAAATTAATAGTGAGCAGTTCTTC
CASSQINSEQFF
>NA|TRBV5-1|TRBJ1-6|TRBD1
TGCGCCAGCACCCACGACAGGGGAGGTTCACCCCTCCACTTT
CASTHDRGGSPLHF
>NA|TRBV4-2|TRBJ2-7|TRBD1
TGTGCCAGCAACCAGGGACAGGGGGCAAGCGAGCAGTACTTC
CASNQGQGASEQYF
>NA|TRBV27|TRBJ1-4|NA
TGTGCCAGCAGTTTAGGGGGGGAAAAACTGTTTTTT
CASSLGGEKLFF
>NA|TRBV4-1|TRBJ1-1|NA
TGCGCCAGCAGCCTTTTCCCTGTGAACACTGAAGCTTTCTTT
CASSLFPVNTEAFF
>NA|TRBV4-1|TRBJ1-1|TRBD1
TGCGCCAGCAGCCAAGGGGACAGGGGGCCTGAAGCTTTCTTT
CASSQGDRGPEAFF
>once|TRBV5-6|TRBJ2-2|NA
TGTGCCAGCAGAACCGGACTGAACACCGGGGAGCTGTTTTTT
CASRTGLNTGELFF
>once|TRBV6-1|TRBJ2-1|TRBD1
TGTGCCAGCACCGGACCTACACAGGGGGCGGGTGAGCAGTTCTTC
CASTGPTQGAGEQFF
>NA|TRBV5-1|TRBJ1-1|NA
TGCGCCAGCAGCGGAGGCACAGGGCACACTGAAGCTTTCTTT
CASSGGTGHTEAFF
>NA|TRBV13|TRBJ2-3|NA
TGTGCCAGCAGCTTTAAAAGAGGGCAGGGAGATACGCAGTATTTT
CASSFKRGQGDTQYF
>NA|TRBV30|TRBJ1-1|TRBD1
TGTGCCTGGAGTACCCACAGGGGCGCTGAAGCTTTCTTT
CAWSTHRGAEAFF
>NA|TRBV9|TRBJ2-7|NA
TGTGCCAGCAGCGTAGCGGCAGCCTCCTACGAGCAGTACTTC
CASSVAAASYEQYF
>few|TRBV10-3|TRBJ1-2|NA
TGTGCCATCAGTGAGACCGGGTCCGCGGGGGGCTACACCTTC
CAISETGSAGGYTF
>NA|TRBV11-2|TRBJ1-2|NA
TGTGCCAGCAGCTTATACCAGGCCAACTATGGCTACACCTTC
CASSLYQANYGYTF
>NA|TRBV19|TRBJ1-1|NA
TGTGCCAGTAGTATCGGAGCATTGCTAAACACTGAAGCTTTCTTT
CASSIGALLNTEAFF
>NA|TRBV28|TRBJ2-7|TRBD1
TGTGCCAGCAGTGACCGAGGTGGGACAGACGTCTACGAGCAGTACTTC
CASSDRGGTDVYEQYF
>NA|TRBV7-9|TRBJ1-2|NA
TGTGCCAGCAGCTCTACTCTCTTGACGGCGGAGCGGGGCTACACCTTC
CASSSTLLTAERGYTF
>NA|TRBV29-1|TRBJ2-6|NA
TGCAGCGTTGAAGTTATGAAGGGAGTGGGGGCCAACGTCCTGACTTTC
CSVEVMKGVGANVLTF
>NA|TRBV7-9|TRBJ2-1|TRBD1
TGTGCCAGCAGCTTAGTACAGGGGTGGAATGAGCAGTTCTTC
CASSLVQGWNEQFF
>NA|TRBV6-4|TRBJ2-3|TRBD2
TGTGCCAGCAGTGACTCGAGGGGCGAGCGGGGGGATAACCCTTCTAGCACAGATACGCAGTATTTT
CASSDSRGERGDNPSSTDTQYF
>NA|TRBV4-2|TRBJ2-3|NA
TGTGCCAGCAGCCAAGAGACAATCGCAGATACGCAGTATTTT
CASSQETIADTQYF
>NA|TRBV7-7|TRBJ2-1|NA
TGTGCCAGCAGCTTAGTTGGGGGACATGAGCAGTTCTTC
CASSLVGGHEQFF
>NA|TRBV5-6|TRBJ1-6|NA
TGTGCCAGCAGCTTAGTCTCCAGGGTGGAGAATTCACCCCTCCACTTT
CASSLVSRVENSPLHF
>NA|TRBV6-5|TRBJ1-5|TRBD1
TGTGCCAGCAGTTACTCGAGGGACAGGGGGAAGCCCCAGCATTTT
CASSYSRDRGKPQHF
>NA|TRBV5-1|TRBJ2-7|TRBD2
TGCGCCAGCAGCTTGGAAAGGCTAGCGGGGGACGAGCAGTACTTC
CASSLERLAGDEQYF
>NA|TRBV6-6|TRBJ2-3|NA
TGTGCCAGCAGTTCTCGGACTGGCACAGATACGCAGTATTTT
CASSSRTGTDTQYF